The clone carrying this T cell receptor beta chain was found many times. This sample was taken from a study of kidney transplant recipient with SARS-CoV-2 infection. TCRdb re-derived calls from the reads in MiXCR, one entry per CDR3 protein. The table has about 240,000 distinct CDR3 sequences, about 28% seen once. The CDR3 totals 16 residues. Germline CDR1 is MDHEN and CDR2 is SYDVKM. V lost 4 bases and J 6 bases, leaving 21 bases between the germline ends. The clonotype originates from a male patient aged 25 to 39 who had COVID-19 and was a kidney transplant recipient. Some T cells may trace back to the graft donor. Material: a blood sample, obtained at baseline and between days 110 and 120 from a kidney transplant recipient. The V call is TRBV28, the J call TRBJ2-5; possibly TRBD2 for D (6 bases). As DNA, the CDR3 is TGTGCCAGCAGTTCATCGGCAGGGAGGTTCAGGAAGACCCAGTACTTC. This encodes CASSSSAGRFRKTQYF.